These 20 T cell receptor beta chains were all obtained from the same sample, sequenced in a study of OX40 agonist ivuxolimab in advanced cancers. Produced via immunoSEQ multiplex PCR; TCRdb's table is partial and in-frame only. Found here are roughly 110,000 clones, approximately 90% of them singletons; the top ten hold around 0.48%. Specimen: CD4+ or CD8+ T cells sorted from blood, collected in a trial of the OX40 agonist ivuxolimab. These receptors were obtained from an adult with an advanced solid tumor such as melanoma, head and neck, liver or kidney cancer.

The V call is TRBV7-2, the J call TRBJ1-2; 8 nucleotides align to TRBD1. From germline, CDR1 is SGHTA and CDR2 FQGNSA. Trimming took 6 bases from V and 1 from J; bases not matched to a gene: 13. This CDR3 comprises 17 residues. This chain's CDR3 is CASRSGTGALINYGYTF. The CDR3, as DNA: TGTGCCAGCAGGTCCGGGACAGGAGCCTTAATTAACTATGGCTACACCTTC.

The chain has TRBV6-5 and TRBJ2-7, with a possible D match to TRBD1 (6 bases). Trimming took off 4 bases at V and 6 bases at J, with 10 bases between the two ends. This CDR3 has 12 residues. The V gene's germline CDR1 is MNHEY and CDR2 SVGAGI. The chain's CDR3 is CASSSDSREQYF. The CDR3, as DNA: TGTGCCAGCAGTTCGGACAGCCGCGAGCAGTACTTC.

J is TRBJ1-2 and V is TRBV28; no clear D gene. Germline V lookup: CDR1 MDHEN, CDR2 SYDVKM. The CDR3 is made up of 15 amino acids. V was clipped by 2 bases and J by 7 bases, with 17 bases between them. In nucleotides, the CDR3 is TGTGCCAGCAGTTTACAGGACGGATCGGGTGGTGGCTACACCTTC. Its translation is CASSLQDGSGGGYTF.

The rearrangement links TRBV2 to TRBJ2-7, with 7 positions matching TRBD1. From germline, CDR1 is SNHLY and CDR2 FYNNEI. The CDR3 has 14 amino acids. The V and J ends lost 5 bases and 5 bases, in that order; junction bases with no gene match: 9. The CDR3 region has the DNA TGTGCCAGCAGTAGCGACAGGGTGCGAAACGAGCAGTACTTC. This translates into CASSSDRVRNEQYF.

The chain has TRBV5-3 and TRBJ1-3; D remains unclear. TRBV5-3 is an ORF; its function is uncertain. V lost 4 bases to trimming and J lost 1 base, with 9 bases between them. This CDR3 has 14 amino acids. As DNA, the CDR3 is TGTGCCAGAAGCCCGGAAAAATCTGGAAACACCATATATTTT. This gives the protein CARSPEKSGNTIYF.

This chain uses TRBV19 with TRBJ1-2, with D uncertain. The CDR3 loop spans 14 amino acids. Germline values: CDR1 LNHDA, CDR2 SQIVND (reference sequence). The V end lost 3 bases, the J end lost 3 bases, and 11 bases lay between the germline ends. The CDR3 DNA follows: TGTGCCAGTAGTATCCTCGCCGGTGACTATGGCTACACCTTC. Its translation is CASSILAGDYGYTF. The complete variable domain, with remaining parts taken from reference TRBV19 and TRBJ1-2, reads DGGITQSPKYLFRKEGQNVTLSCEQNLNHDAMYWYRQDPGQGLRLIYYSQIVNDFQKGDIAEGYSVSREKKESFPLTVTSAQKNPTAFYLCASSILAGDYGYTFGSGTRLTVV.

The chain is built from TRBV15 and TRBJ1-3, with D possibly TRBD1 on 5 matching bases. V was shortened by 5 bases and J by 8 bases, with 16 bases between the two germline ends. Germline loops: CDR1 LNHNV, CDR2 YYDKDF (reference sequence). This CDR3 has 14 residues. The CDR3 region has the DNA TGTGCCACCAGCTCAGGACAACTGACGGACACCATATATTTT. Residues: CATSSGQLTDTIYF.

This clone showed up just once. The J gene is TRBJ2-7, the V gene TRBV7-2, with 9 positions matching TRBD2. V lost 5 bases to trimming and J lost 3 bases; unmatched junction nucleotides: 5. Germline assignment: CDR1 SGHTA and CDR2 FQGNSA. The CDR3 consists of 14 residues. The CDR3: CASSPGLANYEQYF. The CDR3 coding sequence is TGTGCCAGCAGCCCAGGACTAGCGAACTACGAGCAGTACTTC.

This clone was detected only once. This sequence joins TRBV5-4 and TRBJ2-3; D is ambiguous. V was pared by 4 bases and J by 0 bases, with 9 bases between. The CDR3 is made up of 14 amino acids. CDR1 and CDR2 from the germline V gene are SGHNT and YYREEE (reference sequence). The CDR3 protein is CASSRLDSTDTQYF. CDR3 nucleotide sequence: TGTGCCAGCAGCCGCCTCGATAGCACAGATACGCAGTATTTT.

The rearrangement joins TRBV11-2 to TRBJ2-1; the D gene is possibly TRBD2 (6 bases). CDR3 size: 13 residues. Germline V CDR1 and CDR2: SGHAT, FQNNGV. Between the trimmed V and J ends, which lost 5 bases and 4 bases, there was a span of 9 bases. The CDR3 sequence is CASSPGDYNEQFF. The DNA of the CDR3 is TGTGCCAGCAGCCCGGGGGATTACAATGAGCAGTTCTTC.

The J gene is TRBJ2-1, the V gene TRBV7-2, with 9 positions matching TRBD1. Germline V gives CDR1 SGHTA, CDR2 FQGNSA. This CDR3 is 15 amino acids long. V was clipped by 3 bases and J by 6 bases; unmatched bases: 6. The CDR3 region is CASSLDRGKPNEQFF. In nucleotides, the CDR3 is TGTGCCAGCAGCTTGGACAGGGGAAAACCCAATGAGCAGTTCTTC.

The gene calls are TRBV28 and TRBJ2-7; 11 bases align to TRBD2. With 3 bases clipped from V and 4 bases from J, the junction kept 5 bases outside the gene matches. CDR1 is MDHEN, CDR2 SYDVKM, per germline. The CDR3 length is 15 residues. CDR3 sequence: CASSFGLAGGYEQYF. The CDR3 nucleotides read TGTGCCAGCAGTTTCGGGCTAGCGGGGGGTTACGAGCAGTACTTC.

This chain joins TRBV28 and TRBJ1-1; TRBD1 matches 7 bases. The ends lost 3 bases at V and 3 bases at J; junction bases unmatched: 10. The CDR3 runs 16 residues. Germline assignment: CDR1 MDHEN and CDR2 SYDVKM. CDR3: CASSFSAGGFYTEAFF. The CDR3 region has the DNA TGTGCCAGCAGTTTCTCGGCAGGGGGTTTTTACACTGAAGCTTTCTTT.

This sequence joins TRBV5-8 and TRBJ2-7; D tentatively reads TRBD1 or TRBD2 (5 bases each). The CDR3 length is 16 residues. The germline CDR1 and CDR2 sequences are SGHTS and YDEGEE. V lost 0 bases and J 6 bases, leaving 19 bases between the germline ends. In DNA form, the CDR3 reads TGTGCCAGCAGCTTGGCCGGTTGGGGGAAGCCCTCCGAGCAGTACTTC. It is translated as CASSLAGWGKPSEQYF.

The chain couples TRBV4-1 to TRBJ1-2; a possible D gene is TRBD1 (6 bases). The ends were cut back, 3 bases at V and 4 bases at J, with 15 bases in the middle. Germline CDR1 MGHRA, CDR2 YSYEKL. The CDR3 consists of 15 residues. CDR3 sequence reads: CASSQGAGALYGYTF. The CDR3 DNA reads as TGCGCCAGCAGCCAGGGGGCAGGGGCCCTCTATGGCTACACCTTC.

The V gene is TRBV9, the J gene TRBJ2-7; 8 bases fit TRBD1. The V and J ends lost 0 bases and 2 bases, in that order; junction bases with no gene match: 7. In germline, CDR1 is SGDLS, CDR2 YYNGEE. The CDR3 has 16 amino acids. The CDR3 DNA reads TGTGCCAGCAGCGTAGCTACGGGGACAGGCCCCTACGAGCAGTACTTC. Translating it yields CASSVATGTGPYEQYF.

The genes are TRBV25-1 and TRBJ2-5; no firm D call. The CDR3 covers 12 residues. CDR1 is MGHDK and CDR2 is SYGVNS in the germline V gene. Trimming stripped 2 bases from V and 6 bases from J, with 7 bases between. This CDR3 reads CASSEGVQTQYF. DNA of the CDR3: TGTGCCAGCAGTGAAGGCGTACAGACCCAGTACTTC.

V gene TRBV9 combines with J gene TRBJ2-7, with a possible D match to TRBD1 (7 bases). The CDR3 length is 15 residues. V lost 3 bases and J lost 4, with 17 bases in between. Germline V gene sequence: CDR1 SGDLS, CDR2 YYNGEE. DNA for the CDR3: TGTGCCAGCAGCGACGCAGGGGGGACTTCTTACGAGCAGTACTTC. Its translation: CASSDAGGTSYEQYF.

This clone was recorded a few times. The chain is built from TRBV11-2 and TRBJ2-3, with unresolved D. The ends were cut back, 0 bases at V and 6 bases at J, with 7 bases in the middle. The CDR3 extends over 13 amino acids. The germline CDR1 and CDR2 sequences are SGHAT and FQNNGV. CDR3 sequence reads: CASSLDALDTQYF. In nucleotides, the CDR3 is TGTGCCAGCAGCTTAGATGCCCTGGATACGCAGTATTTT.

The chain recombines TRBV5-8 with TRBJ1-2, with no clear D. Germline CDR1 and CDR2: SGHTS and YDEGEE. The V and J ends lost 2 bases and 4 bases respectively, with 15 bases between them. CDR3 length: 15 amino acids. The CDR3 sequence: CASSLKGAEGYGYTF. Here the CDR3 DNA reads TGTGCCAGCAGCTTAAAGGGCGCCGAGGGCTATGGCTACACCTTC.